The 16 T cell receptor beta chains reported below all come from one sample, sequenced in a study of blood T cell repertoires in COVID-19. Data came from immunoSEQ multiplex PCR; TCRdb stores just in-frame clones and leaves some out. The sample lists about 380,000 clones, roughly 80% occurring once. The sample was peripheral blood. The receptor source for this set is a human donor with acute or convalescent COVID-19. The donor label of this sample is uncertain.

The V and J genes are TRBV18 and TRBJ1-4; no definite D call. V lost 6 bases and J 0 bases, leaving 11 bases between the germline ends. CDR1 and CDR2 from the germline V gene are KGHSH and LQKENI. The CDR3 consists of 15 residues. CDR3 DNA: TGTGCCAGCTCTCCTCAAACTCCAACTAATGAAAAACTGTTTTTT. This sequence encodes CASSPQTPTNEKLFF.

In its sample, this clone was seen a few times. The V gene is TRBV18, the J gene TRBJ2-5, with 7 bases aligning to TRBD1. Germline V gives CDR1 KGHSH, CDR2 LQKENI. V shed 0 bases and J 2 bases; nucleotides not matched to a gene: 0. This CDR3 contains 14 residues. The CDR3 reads CASSPPTGQETQYF. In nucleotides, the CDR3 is TGTGCCAGCTCACCACCGACAGGGCAAGAGACCCAGTACTTC.

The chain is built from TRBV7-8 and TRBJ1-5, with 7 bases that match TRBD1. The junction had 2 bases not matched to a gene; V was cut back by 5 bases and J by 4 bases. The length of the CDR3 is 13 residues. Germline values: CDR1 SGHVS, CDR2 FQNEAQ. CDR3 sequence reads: CASSQQGNQPQHF. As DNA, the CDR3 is TGTGCCAGCAGCCAACAGGGGAATCAGCCCCAGCATTTT.

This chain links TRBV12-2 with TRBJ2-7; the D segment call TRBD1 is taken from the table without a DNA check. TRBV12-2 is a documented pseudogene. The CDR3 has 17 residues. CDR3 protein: CASRLATTGDSSYEQYF. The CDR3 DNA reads TGTGCAAGTCGCTTAGCCACGACAGGGGACAGCTCCTACGAGCAGTACTTC.

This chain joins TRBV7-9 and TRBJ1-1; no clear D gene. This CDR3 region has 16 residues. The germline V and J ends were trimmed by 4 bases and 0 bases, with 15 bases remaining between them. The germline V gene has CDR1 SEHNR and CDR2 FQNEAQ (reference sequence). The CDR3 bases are TGTGCCAGCAGCTCCCGGGTCAGTAGGATGAACACTGAAGCTTTCTTT. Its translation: CASSSRVSRMNTEAFF.

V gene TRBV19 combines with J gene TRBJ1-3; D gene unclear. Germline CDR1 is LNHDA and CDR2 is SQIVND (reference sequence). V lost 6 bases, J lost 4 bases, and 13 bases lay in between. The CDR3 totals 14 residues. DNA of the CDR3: TGTGCCAGTAGCCCAGGAACAGTCGGAAACACCATATATTTT. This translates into CASSPGTVGNTIYF.

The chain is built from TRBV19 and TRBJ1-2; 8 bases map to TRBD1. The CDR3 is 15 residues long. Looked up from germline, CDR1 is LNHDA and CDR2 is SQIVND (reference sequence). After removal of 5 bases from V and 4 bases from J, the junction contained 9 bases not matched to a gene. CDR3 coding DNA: TGTGCCAGTAGTGTTATGGCAGGGGGCGGCTATGGCTACACCTTC. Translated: CASSVMAGGGYGYTF.

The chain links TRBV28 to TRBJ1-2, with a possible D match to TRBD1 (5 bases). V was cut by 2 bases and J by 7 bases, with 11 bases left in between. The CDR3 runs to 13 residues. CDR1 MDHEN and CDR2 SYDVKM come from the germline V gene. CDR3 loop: CASSLGRARGYTF. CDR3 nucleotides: TGTGCCAGCAGTTTAGGCAGGGCCCGTGGCTACACCTTC.

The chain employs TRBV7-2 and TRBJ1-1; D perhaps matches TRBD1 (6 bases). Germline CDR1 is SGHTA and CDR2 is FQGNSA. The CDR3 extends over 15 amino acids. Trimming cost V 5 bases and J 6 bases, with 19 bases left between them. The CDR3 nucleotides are TGTGCCAGCAGCGTAGGCCCTACACCAGGGGCTGAAGCTTTCTTT. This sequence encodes CASSVGPTPGAEAFF.

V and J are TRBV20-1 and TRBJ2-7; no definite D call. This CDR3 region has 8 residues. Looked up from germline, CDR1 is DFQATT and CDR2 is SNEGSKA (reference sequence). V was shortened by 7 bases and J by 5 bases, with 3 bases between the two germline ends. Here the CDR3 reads CSVNEQYF. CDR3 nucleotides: TGCAGTGTAAACGAGCAGTACTTC.

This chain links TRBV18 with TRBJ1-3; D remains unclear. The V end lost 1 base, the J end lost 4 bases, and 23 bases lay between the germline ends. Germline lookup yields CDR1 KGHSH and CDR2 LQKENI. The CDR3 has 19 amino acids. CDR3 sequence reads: CASSPRRHAKEGFGNTIYF. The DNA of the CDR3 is TGTGCCAGCTCACCACGGAGGCATGCAAAGGAGGGCTTCGGAAACACCATATATTTT.

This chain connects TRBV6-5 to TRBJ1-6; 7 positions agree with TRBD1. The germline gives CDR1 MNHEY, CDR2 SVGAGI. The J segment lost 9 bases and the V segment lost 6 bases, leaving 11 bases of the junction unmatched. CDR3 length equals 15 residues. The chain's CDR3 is CASRPRQGTFSPLHF. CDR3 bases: TGTGCCAGCAGGCCACGACAGGGAACCTTTTCACCCCTCCACTTT.

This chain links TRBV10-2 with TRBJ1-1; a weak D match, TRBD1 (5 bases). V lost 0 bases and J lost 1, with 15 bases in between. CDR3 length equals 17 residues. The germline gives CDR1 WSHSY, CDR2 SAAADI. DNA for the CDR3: TGCGCCAGCAGTGAGTCGAGCCCCTCCAGGGCGAACACTGAAGCTTTCTTT. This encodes CASSESSPSRANTEAFF.

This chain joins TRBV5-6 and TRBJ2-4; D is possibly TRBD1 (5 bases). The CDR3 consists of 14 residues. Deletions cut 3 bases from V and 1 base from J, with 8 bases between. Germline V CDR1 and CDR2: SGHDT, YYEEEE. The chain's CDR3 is CASSSPGAKNIQYF. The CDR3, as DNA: TGTGCCAGCAGCTCCCCAGGGGCCAAAAACATTCAGTACTTC.

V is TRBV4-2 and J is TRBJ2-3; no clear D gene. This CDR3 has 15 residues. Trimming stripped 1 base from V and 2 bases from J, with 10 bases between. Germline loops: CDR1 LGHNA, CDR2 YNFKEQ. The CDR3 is CASSQVSPSTDTQYF. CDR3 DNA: TGTGCCAGCAGCCAAGTAAGCCCGTCCACAGATACGCAGTATTTT.

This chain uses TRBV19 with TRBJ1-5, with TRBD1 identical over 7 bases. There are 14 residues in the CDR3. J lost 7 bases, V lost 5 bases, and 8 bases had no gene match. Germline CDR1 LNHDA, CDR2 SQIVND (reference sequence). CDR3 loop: CASSLGQVKQPQHF. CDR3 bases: TGTGCCAGTAGTCTCGGACAGGTCAAACAGCCCCAGCATTTT.